Listed below are T cell receptor beta chains from one sample, sequenced in a study of lymphopenia after photon versus proton radiotherapy. Produced via immunoSEQ multiplex PCR; TCRdb's table is partial and in-frame only. The table includes 60,000 to 75,000 clones, about 85% detected once. Sequenced here: peripheral blood, sampled from a patient treated with proton-based radiotherapy. The receptors here all came from an elderly man with esophageal cancer. Both conserved end residues are part of each CDR3. Each record gives: J gene, clone size, V gene, D gene, CDR3 protein, CDR3 DNA. D genes are given only for firm matches. Clone size is shown for a subset of rows, as once, few, many or a class of expanded clone.

TRBJ1-2	NA	TRBV30	NA	CAWSVGFVGYTF	TGTGCCTGGAGTGTTGGCTTCGTGGGCTACACCTTC
TRBJ2-1	NA	TRBV11-3	NA	CASSLDSVRGEQFF	TGTGCCAGCAGCTTAGACTCTGTCAGAGGTGAGCAGTTCTTC
TRBJ1-5	NA	TRBV5-4	NA	CASSSWGGLGRNQPQHF	TGTGCCAGCAGCTCCTGGGGGGGTTTAGGTCGCAATCAGCCCCAGCATTTT
TRBJ1-4	NA	TRBV10-3	TRBD1	CAISSPGQGNEKLFF	TGTGCCATCAGTTCGCCGGGACAGGGGAATGAAAAACTGTTTTTT
TRBJ2-4	NA	TRBV5-5	NA	CASSFEDLGGAKNIQYF	TGTGCCAGCAGCTTTGAGGACCTCGGGGGAGCCAAAAACATTCAGTACTTC
TRBJ2-1	once	TRBV6-6	NA	CASTLTSSLSFEQFF	TGTGCCAGCACCCTAACTAGCTCCCTCTCTTTTGAGCAGTTCTTC
TRBJ2-7	NA	TRBV18	NA	CASSMSAQRFVEQYF	TGTGCCAGCTCAATGAGTGCCCAAAGGTTCGTCGAGCAGTACTTC
TRBJ1-2	NA	TRBV7-2	NA	CASSLVEGPSGYTF	TGTGCCAGCAGCTTAGTAGAGGGACCTAGTGGCTACACCTTC
TRBJ2-3	NA	TRBV6-5	NA	CASRGTQFSTDTQYF	TGTGCCAGCAGGGGGACACAGTTTAGCACAGATACGCAGTATTTT
TRBJ1-2	NA	TRBV9	NA	CASSAGPGEGYGYTF	TGTGCCAGCAGCGCCGGGCCAGGGGAGGGCTATGGCTACACCTTC
TRBJ1-2	NA	TRBV4-3	TRBD1	CASSRTGVPNYGYTF	TGCGCCAGCAGCCGGACAGGGGTCCCTAACTATGGCTACACCTTC
TRBJ2-5	NA	TRBV7-2	TRBD2	CASSWLAGEETQYF	TGTGCCAGCAGCTGGCTAGCGGGAGAAGAGACCCAGTACTTC
TRBJ2-1	NA	TRBV7-9	TRBD2	CAVPRAGGGEQFF	TGTGCCGTCCCCCGGGCGGGGGGGGGCGAGCAGTTCTTC
TRBJ1-4	once	TRBV30	TRBD1	CAWSGLEWTGASF	TGTGCCTGGAGCGGACTGGAGTGGACAGGGGCCTCTTTT
TRBJ1-3	NA	TRBV28	TRBD1	CASSQTWTGGRAGNTIYF	TGTGCCAGCAGTCAAACCTGGACAGGGGGCCGTGCTGGAAACACCATATATTTT
TRBJ2-2	NA	TRBV5-4	NA	CASSPDGPSTGELFF	TGTGCCAGCAGCCCCGACGGGCCCAGTACGGGGGAGCTGTTTTTT
TRBJ1-2	NA	TRBV7-9	NA	CASSGAGSLANYGYTF	TGTGCCAGCAGCGGGGCCGGCAGTCTAGCTAACTATGGCTACACCTTC
TRBJ1-2	few	TRBV10-3	TRBD1	CAISESRLGQGAQGYTF	TGTGCCATCAGTGAGTCCCGCTTGGGACAGGGGGCACAAGGCTACACCTTC
TRBJ2-1	NA	TRBV19	TRBD1	CASRTGQGYEQFF	TGTGCCAGTAGGACCGGACAGGGCTATGAGCAGTTCTTC
TRBJ2-2	NA	TRBV18	NA	CASSVPALSGGELFF	TGTGCCAGCTCTGTCCCAGCGTTGTCGGGCGGGGAGCTGTTTTTT
TRBJ2-3	NA	TRBV30	NA	CAWSGTDTQYF	TGTGCCTGGAGTGGGACAGATACGCAGTATTTT
TRBJ2-1	NA	TRBV30	TRBD2	CAWSVPLAGRYNEQFF	TGTGCCTGGAGTGTACCTCTAGCGGGGAGATACAATGAGCAGTTCTTC
TRBJ2-7	NA	TRBV5-8	NA	CASSHTGPNDEQYF	TGTGCCAGCAGCCATACCGGACCGAACGACGAGCAGTACTTC
TRBJ1-6	once	TRBV6-5	NA	CASSYSGPGPQSPLHF	TGTGCCAGCAGTTACTCTGGCCCGGGCCCTCAGTCACCCCTCCACTTT
TRBJ2-6	NA	TRBV7-2	NA	CASSPEGNRANVLTF	TGTGCCAGCAGCCCGGAGGGCAATCGAGCCAACGTCCTGACTTTC
TRBJ2-2	NA	TRBV7-9	NA	CASSYNTGELFF	TGTGCCAGCAGTTACAACACCGGGGAGCTGTTTTTT
TRBJ2-1	NA	TRBV11-2	TRBD1	CASSLLGGDSNNEQFF	TGTGCCAGCAGCTTATTAGGGGGCGACAGCAACAATGAGCAGTTCTTC
TRBJ2-7	once	TRBV27	NA	CASSQSSARSAYEQYF	TGTGCCAGCAGTCAGTCTAGCGCTCGTTCTGCCTACGAGCAGTACTTC
TRBJ2-1	NA	TRBV6-6	TRBD2	CASSLSGSSYNEQFF	TGTGCCAGCAGCCTAAGCGGGAGCTCCTACAATGAGCAGTTCTTC
TRBJ1-4	once	TRBV11-2	NA	CASSLIGGGPEKLFF	TGTGCCAGCTCACTAATTGGGGGGGGCCCCGAAAAACTGTTTTTT
TRBJ2-7	NA	TRBV6-5	NA	CASSYRVESEQYF	TGTGCCAGCAGTTACAGGGTCGAGAGCGAGCAGTACTTC
TRBJ2-7	NA	TRBV30	NA	CAWSPLGLVLYEQYF	TGTGCCTGGAGTCCCCTGGGTCTTGTCCTTTACGAGCAGTACTTC
TRBJ2-1	NA	TRBV25-1	TRBD2	CASSEWEGLAGGEQFF	TGTGCCAGCAGTGAGTGGGAGGGACTAGCGGGAGGTGAGCAGTTCTTC
TRBJ1-5	NA	TRBV25-1	NA	CASSEVTDQPQHF	TGTGCCAGCAGTGAAGTTACGGATCAGCCCCAGCATTTT
TRBJ2-7	NA	TRBV7-6	NA	CASSLAAEAYEQYF	TGTGCCAGCAGCTTAGCAGCGGAAGCATACGAGCAGTACTTC
TRBJ1-2	NA	TRBV18	NA	CASSPDSSGYTF	TGTGCCAGCTCACCCGACAGCTCTGGCTACACCTTC
TRBJ1-2	NA	TRBV29-1	TRBD1	CSVETWDREDYTF	TGCAGCGTCGAAACCTGGGACAGGGAGGACTACACCTTC
TRBJ2-1	NA	TRBV5-1	TRBD1	CASSWGTGRNEQFF	TGCGCCAGCAGCTGGGGGACAGGGCGCAATGAGCAGTTCTTC
TRBJ2-1	NA	TRBV7-2	TRBD2	CASSLVRLRGDYNEQFF	TGTGCCAGCAGCTTAGTAAGGTTGCGGGGGGACTACAATGAGCAGTTCTTC
TRBJ1-5	NA	TRBV19	NA	CASRKGGGMAPQHF	TGTGCCAGTAGAAAGGGGGGTGGGATGGCGCCCCAGCATTTT
TRBJ1-3	NA	TRBV7-6	NA	CASSLVGVSGNTIYF	TGTGCCAGCAGCTTAGTGGGAGTTTCTGGAAACACCATATATTTT
TRBJ1-4	NA	TRBV9	TRBD1	CASSGDRGQANEKLFF	TGTGCCAGCAGCGGGGACAGGGGGCAGGCTAATGAAAAACTGTTTTTT